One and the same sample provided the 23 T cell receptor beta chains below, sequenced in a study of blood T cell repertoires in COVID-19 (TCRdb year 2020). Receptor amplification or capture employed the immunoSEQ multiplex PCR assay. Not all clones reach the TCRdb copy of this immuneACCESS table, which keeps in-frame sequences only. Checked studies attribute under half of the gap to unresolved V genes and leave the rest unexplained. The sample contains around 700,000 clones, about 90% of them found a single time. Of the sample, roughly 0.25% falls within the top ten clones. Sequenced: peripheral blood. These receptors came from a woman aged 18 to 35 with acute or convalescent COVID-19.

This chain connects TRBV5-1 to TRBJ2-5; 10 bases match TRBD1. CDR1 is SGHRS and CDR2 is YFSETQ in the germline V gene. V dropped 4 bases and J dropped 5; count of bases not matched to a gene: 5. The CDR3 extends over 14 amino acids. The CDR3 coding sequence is TGCGCCAGCAGCGAGACAGGGGGCTTTGAGACCCAGTACTTC. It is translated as CASSETGGFETQYF. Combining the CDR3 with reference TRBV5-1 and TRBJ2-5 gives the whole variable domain KAGVTQTPRYLIKTRGQQVTLSCSPISGHRSVSWYQQTPGQGLQFLFEYFSETQRNKGNFPGRFSGRQFSNSRSEMNVSTLELGDSALYLCASSETGGFETQYFGPGTRLLVL.

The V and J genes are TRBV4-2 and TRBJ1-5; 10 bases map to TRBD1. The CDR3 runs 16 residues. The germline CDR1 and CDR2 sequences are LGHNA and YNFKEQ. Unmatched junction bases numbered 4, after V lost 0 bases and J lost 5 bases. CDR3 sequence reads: CASSQDTGTGDQPQHF. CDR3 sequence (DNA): TGTGCCAGCAGCCAAGATACTGGGACAGGGGATCAGCCCCAGCATTTT.

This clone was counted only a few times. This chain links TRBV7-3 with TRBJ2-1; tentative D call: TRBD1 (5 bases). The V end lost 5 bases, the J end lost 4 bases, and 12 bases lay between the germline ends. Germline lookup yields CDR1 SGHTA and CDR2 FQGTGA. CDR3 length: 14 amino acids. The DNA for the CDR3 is TGTGCCAGCAGCCCTCATAGACAGTACAATGAGCAGTTCTTC. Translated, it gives CASSPHRQYNEQFF.

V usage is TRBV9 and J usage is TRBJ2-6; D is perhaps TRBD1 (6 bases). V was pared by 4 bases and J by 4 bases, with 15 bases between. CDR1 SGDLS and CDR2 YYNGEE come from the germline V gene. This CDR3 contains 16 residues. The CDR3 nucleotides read TGTGCCAGCAGCCAAACACAGGGATCCGGGGCCAACGTCCTGACTTTC. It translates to CASSQTQGSGANVLTF.

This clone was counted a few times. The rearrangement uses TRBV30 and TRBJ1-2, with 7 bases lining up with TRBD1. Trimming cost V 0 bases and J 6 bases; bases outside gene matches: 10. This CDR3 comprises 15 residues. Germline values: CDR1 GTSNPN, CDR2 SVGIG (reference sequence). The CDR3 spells CAWSVSGTAKDGYTF. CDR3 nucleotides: TGTGCCTGGAGTGTATCTGGGACAGCCAAGGATGGCTACACCTTC.

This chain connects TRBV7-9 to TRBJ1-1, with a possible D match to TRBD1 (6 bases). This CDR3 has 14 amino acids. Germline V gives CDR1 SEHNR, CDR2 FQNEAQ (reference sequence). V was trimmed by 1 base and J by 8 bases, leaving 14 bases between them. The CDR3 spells CASSLEGTQAEAFF. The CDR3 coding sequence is TGTGCCAGCAGCTTAGAGGGGACACAAGCCGAAGCTTTCTTT.

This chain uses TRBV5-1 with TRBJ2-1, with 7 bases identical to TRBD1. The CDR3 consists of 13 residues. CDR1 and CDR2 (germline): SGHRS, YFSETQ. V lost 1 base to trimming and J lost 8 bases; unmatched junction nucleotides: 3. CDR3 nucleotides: TGCGCCAGCAGCTTGTCCACAGGGGATGAGCAGTTCTTC. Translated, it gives CASSLSTGDEQFF.

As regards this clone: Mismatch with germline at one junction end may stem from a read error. The CDR3 nucleotides are TGTGCCAGCACCTTGACAGGGGGCTCAAACACTGAAGCTTTCTTT. This sequence encodes CASTLTGGSNTEAFF. The chain joins TRBV5-4 to TRBJ1-1, with TRBD1 identical over 10 bases. Looked up from germline, CDR1 is SGHNT and CDR2 is YYREEE (reference sequence). The CDR3 is made up of 15 amino acids. The whole variable domain, remainder taken from reference TRBV5-4 and TRBJ1-1, is ETGVTQSPTHLIKTRGQQVTLRCSSQSGHNTVSWYQQALGQGPQFIFQYYREEENGRGNFPPRFSGLQFPNYSSELNVNALELDDSALYLCASTLTGGSNTEAFFGQGTRLTVV.

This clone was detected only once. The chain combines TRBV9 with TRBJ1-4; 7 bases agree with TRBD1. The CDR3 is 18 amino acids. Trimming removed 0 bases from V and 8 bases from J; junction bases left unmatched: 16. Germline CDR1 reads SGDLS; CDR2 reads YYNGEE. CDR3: CASSVVPGGDRVDEKLFF. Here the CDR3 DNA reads TGTGCCAGCAGCGTAGTCCCCGGGGGAGACAGGGTTGACGAAAAACTGTTTTTT.

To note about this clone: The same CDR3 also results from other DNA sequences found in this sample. CDR3 DNA sequence: TGCGCCAGCAGCTTGACAGGGGTCAACACTGAAGCTTTCTTT. Encoded protein: CASSLTGVNTEAFF. The genes are TRBV5-1 and TRBJ1-1, with 7 bases fitting TRBD1. J was trimmed by 2 bases and V by 1 base; bases with no gene match: 2. This CDR3 is built from 14 residues. Germline V CDR1 and CDR2: SGHRS, YFSETQ.

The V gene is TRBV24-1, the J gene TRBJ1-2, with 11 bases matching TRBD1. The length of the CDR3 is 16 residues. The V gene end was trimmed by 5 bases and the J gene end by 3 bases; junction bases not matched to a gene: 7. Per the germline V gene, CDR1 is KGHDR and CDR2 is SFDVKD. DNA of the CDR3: TGTGCCACCAGTGGGATGGACAGGGGGCTGGACTATGGCTACACCTTC. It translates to CATSGMDRGLDYGYTF.

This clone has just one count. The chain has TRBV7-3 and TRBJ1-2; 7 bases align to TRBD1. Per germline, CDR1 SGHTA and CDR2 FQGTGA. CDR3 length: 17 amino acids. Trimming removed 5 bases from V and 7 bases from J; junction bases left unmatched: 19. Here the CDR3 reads CASSKNPGTEGRSGYTF. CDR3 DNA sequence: TGTGCCAGCAGCAAAAACCCCGGGACAGAGGGGCGGAGTGGCTACACCTTC.

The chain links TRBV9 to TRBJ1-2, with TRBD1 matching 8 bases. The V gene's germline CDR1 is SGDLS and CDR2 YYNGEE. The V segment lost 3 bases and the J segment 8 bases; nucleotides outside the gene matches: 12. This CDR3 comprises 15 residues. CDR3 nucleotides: TGTGCCAGCAGCGACCGACAGGGGCTTTCTATGGGCTACACCTTC. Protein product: CASSDRQGLSMGYTF.

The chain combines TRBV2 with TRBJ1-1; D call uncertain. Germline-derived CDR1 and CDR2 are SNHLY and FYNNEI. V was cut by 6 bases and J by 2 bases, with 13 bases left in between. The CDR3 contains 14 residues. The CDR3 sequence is CASSLGPSNTEAFF. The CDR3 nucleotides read TGTGCCAGCAGCTTGGGCCCCTCAAACACTGAAGCTTTCTTT.

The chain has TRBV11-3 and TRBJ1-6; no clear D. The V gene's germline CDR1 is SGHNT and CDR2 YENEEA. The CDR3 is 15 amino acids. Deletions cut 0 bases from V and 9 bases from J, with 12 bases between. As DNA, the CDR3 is TGTGCCAGCAGCTTAGATCCCGGAGCTGGTTCACCCCTCCACTTT. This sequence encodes CASSLDPGAGSPLHF.

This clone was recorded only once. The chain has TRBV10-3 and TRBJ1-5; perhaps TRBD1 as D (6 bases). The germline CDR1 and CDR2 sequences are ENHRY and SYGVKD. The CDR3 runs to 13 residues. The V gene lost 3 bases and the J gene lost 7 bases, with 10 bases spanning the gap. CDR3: CAISDRGWQPQHF. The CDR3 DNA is TGTGCCATCAGTGACAGGGGATGGCAGCCCCAGCATTTT.

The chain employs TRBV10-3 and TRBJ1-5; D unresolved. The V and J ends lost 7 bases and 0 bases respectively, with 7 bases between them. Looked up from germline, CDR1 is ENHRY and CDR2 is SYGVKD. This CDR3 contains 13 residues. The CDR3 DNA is TGTGCCATCACCGCGAATAGCAATCAGCCCCAGCATTTT. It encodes CAITANSNQPQHF.

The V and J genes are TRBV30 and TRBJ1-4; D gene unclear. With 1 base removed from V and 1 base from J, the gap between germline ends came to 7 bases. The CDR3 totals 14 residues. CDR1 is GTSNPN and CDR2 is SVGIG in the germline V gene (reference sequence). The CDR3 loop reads CAWSGRETNEKLFF. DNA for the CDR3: TGTGCCTGGAGTGGGAGGGAAACTAATGAAAAACTGTTTTTT. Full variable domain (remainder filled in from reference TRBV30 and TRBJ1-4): SQTIHQWPATLVQPVGSPLSLECTVEGTSNPNLYWYRQAAGRGLQLLFYSVGIGQISSEVPQNLSASRPQDRQFILSSKKLLLSDSGFYLCAWSGRETNEKLFFGSGTQLSVL.

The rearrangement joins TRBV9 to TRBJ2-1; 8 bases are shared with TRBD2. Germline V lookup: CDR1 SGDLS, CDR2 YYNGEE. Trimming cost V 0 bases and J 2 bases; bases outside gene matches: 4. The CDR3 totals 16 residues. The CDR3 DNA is TGTGCCAGCAGCGTAGGGGCGGGGGGAGCCTACAATGAGCAGTTCTTC. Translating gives CASSVGAGGAYNEQFF. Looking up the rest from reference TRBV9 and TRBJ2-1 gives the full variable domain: DSGVTQTPKHLITATGQRVTLRCSPRSGDLSVYWYQQSLDQGLQFLIQYYNGEERAKGNILERFSAQQFPDLHSELNLSSLELGDSALYFCASSVGAGGAYNEQFFGPGTRLTVL.

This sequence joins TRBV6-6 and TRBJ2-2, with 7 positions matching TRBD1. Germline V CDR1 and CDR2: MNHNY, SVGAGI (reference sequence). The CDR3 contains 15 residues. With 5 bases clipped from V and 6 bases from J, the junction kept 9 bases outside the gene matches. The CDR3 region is CASSRSQTGAGELFF. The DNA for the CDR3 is TGTGCCAGCAGTCGATCCCAAACAGGGGCCGGGGAGCTGTTTTTT.

The CDR3 reads CASSSPSRGVTDTQYF. In DNA, the CDR3 is TGCGCCAGCAGCTCCCCCTCGCGGGGGGTCACAGATACGCAGTATTTT. This sequence joins TRBV5-1 and TRBJ2-3, with TRBD2 matching over 8 bases. Germline V gene data show CDR1 as SGHRS and CDR2 as YFSETQ. CDR3 length: 16 amino acids. V shed 3 bases, J shed 2 bases, and the junction held 8 bases outside the gene matches.

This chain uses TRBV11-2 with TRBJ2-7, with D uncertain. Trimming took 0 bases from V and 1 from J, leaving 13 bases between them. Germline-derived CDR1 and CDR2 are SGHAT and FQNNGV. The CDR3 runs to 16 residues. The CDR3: CASSLEGLGLSYEQYF. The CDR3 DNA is TGTGCCAGCAGCTTAGAGGGCCTGGGCCTGTCCTACGAGCAGTACTTC.

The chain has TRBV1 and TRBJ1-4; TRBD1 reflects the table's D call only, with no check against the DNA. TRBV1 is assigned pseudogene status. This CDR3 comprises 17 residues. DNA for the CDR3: TGCACCAGCAGCCGACTCACCGGGACAGGGGAAGGGGAAAAACTGTTTTTT. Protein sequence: CTSSRLTGTGEGEKLFF.